This T cell receptor beta chain was captured in a study of blood T cell repertoires in COVID-19. For the study at large: Both acute and convalescent COVID-19 samples were obtained from the United States, Italy and Spain. T cells, B-cell-depleted T cells, or PBMCs provided the cDNA or gDNA that served as material.

While infection was still active, Seattle patients were enrolled and then followed longitudinally. CDR3 length equals 16 residues. Trimming took 5 bases from V and 0 from J, leaving 16 bases between them. Germline CDR1 and CDR2: MDHEN and SYDVKM. The authors' processing: Reference gene primer amplification yielded estimated nucleated cell counts. Assay: immunoSEQ multiplex PCR; the TCRdb copy retains only in-frame clones and omits some. That table is the source of V, J and clone size, and D and trimming were worked out from the DNA. Among about 390,000 clones listed, approximately 87% were seen once. The rearrangement uses TRBV28 and TRBJ1-1; D ambiguous. The TCR was taken from a woman aged 55-69 years with COVID-19, enrolled during active disease. Sequenced input: peripheral blood. The DNA of the CDR3 is TGTGCCAGCAGTCAACTCCGCCCGAGAGTGAACACTGAAGCTTTCTTT. Protein product: CASSQLRPRVNTEAFF.